Each of the 28 T cell receptor beta chains below was sequenced from the same sample in a study of T cell repertoires in cytomegalovirus infection. From the reads, TCRdb called clonotypes with MiXCR, one entry per CDR3 protein. The sample shows about a million distinct CDR3 sequences, approximately 33% of them seen only once. These TCRs are of unknown antigen specificity. Sample: cultured CD8+ T cells from PBMCs, taken from culture after CMV antigen stimulation. Receptors originate from a human donor in good health (CMV status not recorded). Some clones in this sample may be carry-over from other donors' samples.

The table lists this clonotype with a few counts. The CDR3 nucleotides read TGTGCCAGCACCCCCGGGACTAGTAACAATGAGCAGTTCTTC. This codes for CASTPGTSNNEQFF. The V and J genes are TRBV28 and TRBJ2-1, with 8 bases matching TRBD2. Trimming cost V 7 bases and J 5 bases; bases outside gene matches: 7. This CDR3 contains 14 residues. Germline V gives CDR1 MDHEN, CDR2 SYDVKM.

The sample holds a few counts of this clonotype. This chain joins TRBV14 and TRBJ2-6; D uncertain. Germline V gives CDR1 SGHDN, CDR2 FVKESK. V gave up 3 bases and J gave up 0 bases, with 12 bases separating them. This CDR3 is built from 17 residues. The CDR3, as DNA: TGTGCCAGCAGCCAGCCTCGAGGTAGCTCTGGGGCCAACGTCCTGACTTTC. This sequence encodes CASSQPRGSSGANVLTF.

This sequence joins TRBV29-1 and TRBJ2-2, with a possible D match to TRBD2 (5 bases). The germline CDR1 and CDR2 sequences are SQVTM and ANQGSEA. This CDR3 region has 12 residues. Trimming cost V 4 bases and J 5 bases, with 8 bases left between them. CDR3 DNA sequence: TGCAGCGTTGTTGGGGAGACCGGGGAGCTGTTTTTT. Protein: CSVVGETGELFF.

This clonotype showed up just a few times. The chain joins TRBV9 to TRBJ2-3; 9 bases are shared with TRBD2. CDR3 length: 17 amino acids. CDR1 SGDLS and CDR2 YYNGEE come from the germline V gene. V was clipped by 0 bases and J by 2 bases; unmatched bases: 7. The CDR3 spells CASSVESLAGVTDTQYF. The CDR3 bases are TGTGCCAGCAGCGTAGAGTCGTTAGCGGGAGTCACAGATACGCAGTATTTT.

J is TRBJ2-7 and V is TRBV10-3; 9 bases are a match to TRBD1. The CDR3 length is 13 residues. V lost 11 bases and J lost 2; bases outside the gene matches: 7. The germline V gene has CDR1 ENHRY and CDR2 SYGVKD. CDR3 sequence reads: CASQGQGPYEQYV. CDR3 coding DNA: TGTGCCTCCCAGGGACAGGGACCCTACGAGCAGTACGTC.

This clonotype occurred a few times. The rearrangement uses TRBV12-3 or TRBV12-4 and TRBJ2-3; TRBD1 matches at 7 bases. V shed 6 bases, J shed 6 bases, and the junction held 9 bases outside the gene matches. CDR3 length equals 14 residues. The CDR3 DNA is TGTGCCAGCAGGCGAACAGGGGTCCGGGATACGCAGTATTTT. Encoded protein: CASRRTGVRDTQYF.

This rearrangement joins TRBV20-1 to TRBJ2-7; TRBD2 matches 7 bases. The germline V gene encodes CDR1 DFQATT and CDR2 SNEGSKA (reference sequence). The V and J ends lost 4 bases and 0 bases, in that order; junction bases with no gene match: 6. This CDR3 region has 14 residues. The CDR3 sequence is CSATREDISYEQYF. In DNA, the CDR3 is TGCAGTGCTACCCGGGAGGACATCTCCTACGAGCAGTACTTC.

The chain uses TRBV7-6 and TRBJ2-5; TRBD2 is a possible D gene (5 bases). Germline values: CDR1 SGHVS, CDR2 FNYEAQ. Trimming removed 3 bases at V and 2 bases at J, with 10 bases between. The CDR3 extends over 14 amino acids. The CDR3 spells CASSFLAEQETQYF. In DNA, the CDR3 is TGTGCCAGCAGCTTTCTAGCTGAACAAGAGACCCAGTACTTC.

The chain uses TRBV27 and TRBJ1-1; D might be TRBD1 (5 bases). V was shortened by 3 bases and J by 6 bases, with 14 bases between the two germline ends. The germline gives CDR1 MNHEY, CDR2 SMNVEV (reference sequence). The CDR3 extends over 14 amino acids. CDR3 DNA sequence: TGTGCCAGCAGTTTCGAACAGGCAGGTTCTGAAGCTTTCTTT. Translation: CASSFEQAGSEAFF.

This clonotype was seen at least ten times. The chain carries TRBV12-3 or TRBV12-4 and TRBJ1-4; 7 positions match TRBD1. J lost 5 bases, V lost 5 bases, and 5 bases had no gene match. This CDR3 has 14 residues. The CDR3 region has the DNA TGTGCCAGCAGTCCGACAGGGAACAATGAAAAACTGTTTTTT. Translating it yields CASSPTGNNEKLFF.

Only a few counts were recorded for this clonotype. A much more abundant neighbour one base away suggests this may be a read error. The V gene is TRBV7-2, the J gene TRBJ1-1, with D tentatively TRBD1 (5 bases). This CDR3 has 16 residues. Germline values: CDR1 SGHTA, CDR2 FQGNSA. V lost 3 bases, J lost 6 bases, and 20 bases lay in between. This CDR3 is CASSFYRATAFSEAFF. The CDR3 DNA follows: TGTGCCAGCAGCTTTTATCGGGCGACAGCGTTCTCTGAAGCTTTCTTT.

This clonotype has just a few counts. The V and J genes are TRBV7-9 and TRBJ2-2, with 8 bases lining up with TRBD2. Per the germline V gene, CDR1 is SEHNR and CDR2 is FQNEAQ (reference sequence). CDR3 length: 16 residues. V was pared by 8 bases and J by 0 bases, with 8 bases of the junction left unmatched. The CDR3 reads CASDPGGVANTGELFF. The DNA of the CDR3 is TGTGCCAGCGACCCCGGGGGGGTGGCGAACACCGGGGAGCTGTTTTTT.

The rearrangement joins TRBV4-1 to TRBJ1-5; D remains unclear. In germline, CDR1 is MGHRA, CDR2 YSYEKL. The CDR3 covers 14 residues. V gave up 6 bases and J gave up 7 bases, with 16 bases separating them. CDR3 in DNA: TGCGCCAGCAGGCGAGGACTCCTCCGGCAGCCCCAGCATTTT. It translates to CASRRGLLRQPQHF.

This chain uses TRBV6-5 with TRBJ2-7, with D hard to call. The CDR3 has 16 amino acids. V lost 0 bases and J 3 bases, leaving 15 bases between the germline ends. The germline gives CDR1 MNHEY, CDR2 SVGAGI. CDR3 sequence: CASSYSIPDQNYEQYF. CDR3 coding DNA: TGTGCCAGCAGTTACTCGATTCCGGACCAGAACTACGAGCAGTACTTC.

This clonotype came up a few times. The chain recombines TRBV10-3 with TRBJ2-7; TRBD1 matches at 9 bases. V trimming: 6 bases; J trimming: 6 bases; junction bases outside the gene matches: 9. The CDR3 loop spans 14 amino acids. Per germline, CDR1 ENHRY and CDR2 SYGVKD. CDR3 sequence: CAIREGTGFLEQYF. The CDR3 nucleotides read TGTGCCATCAGGGAGGGGACAGGGTTCCTCGAGCAGTACTTC.

This clonotype was observed a handful of times. This chain joins TRBV19 and TRBJ2-1; 10 bases line up with TRBD2. The germline V gene has CDR1 LNHDA and CDR2 SQIVND (reference sequence). The CDR3 sequence is 19 residues long. Trimming took 2 bases from V and 4 from J; bases not matched to a gene: 14. Written as DNA, the CDR3 is TGTGCCAGTAGTATATCCCCCCTTTATACTAGCGGGGTATACAATGAGCAGTTCTTC. The encoded protein is CASSISPLYTSGVYNEQFF.

The rearrangement uses TRBV29-1 and TRBJ2-1, with 13 bases matching TRBD2. Germline V gives CDR1 SQVTM, CDR2 ANQGSEA. V gave up 7 bases and J gave up 3 bases; unmatched junction bases: 6. The length of the CDR3 is 15 residues. The CDR3 loop is CSARLAGGNYNEQFF. Here the CDR3 DNA reads TGCAGCGCCCGACTAGCGGGGGGAAACTACAATGAGCAGTTCTTC.

This clonotype occurred a few times. The genes are TRBV28 and TRBJ1-3; D remains ambiguous. This CDR3 comprises 14 residues. Trimming took off 5 bases at V and 11 bases at J, with 19 bases between the two ends. The germline V gene has CDR1 MDHEN and CDR2 SYDVKM. The CDR3 loop is CASSISIRAPAIYF. In DNA form, the CDR3 reads TGTGCCAGCAGTATTTCCATCCGAGCCCCGGCCATATATTTT. Filled out from reference TRBV28 and TRBJ1-3, the complete variable domain reads DVKVTQSSRYLVKRTGEKVFLECVQDMDHENMFWYRQDPGLGLRLIYFSYDVKMKEKGDIPEGYSVSREKKERFSLILESASTNQTSMYLCASSISIRAPAIYFGEGSWLTVV.

The J gene is TRBJ2-2, the V gene TRBV4-2; TRBD1 might be the D (6 bases). This CDR3 comprises 15 residues. Trimming removed 6 bases from V and 5 bases from J, with 16 bases in between. Germline assignment: CDR1 LGHNA and CDR2 YNFKEQ. This chain's CDR3 is CASRVDRMGTGELFF. CDR3 bases: TGTGCCAGCAGGGTCGACAGGATGGGAACCGGGGAGCTGTTTTTT.

This clonotype has just a few counts. The rearrangement uses TRBV7-9 and TRBJ2-7; TRBD1 is a possible D gene (5 bases). The length of the CDR3 is 17 residues. Germline CDR1 SEHNR, CDR2 FQNEAQ (reference sequence). The V and J ends lost 6 bases and 2 bases respectively, with 23 bases between them. CDR3 nucleotides: TGTGCCAGCAGTCCAACCCTAAAACAGGTTTACCCCTACGAGCAGTACTTC. Translated: CASSPTLKQVYPYEQYF. Filled out from reference TRBV7-9 and TRBJ2-7, the complete variable domain reads DTGVSQNPRHKITKRGQNVTFRCDPISEHNRLYWYRQTLGQGPEFLTYFQNEAQLEKSRLLSDRFSAERPKGSFSTLEIQRTEQGDSAMYLCASSPTLKQVYPYEQYFGPGTRLTVT.

This clonotype was counted between two and nine times. V gene TRBV2 combines with J gene TRBJ2-1; 8 bases map to TRBD1. CDR1 SNHLY and CDR2 FYNNEI come from the germline V gene. The CDR3 contains 12 residues. Trimming removed 8 bases from V and 9 bases from J; junction bases left unmatched: 6. The CDR3 DNA reads as TGTGCCAGCCGGGACAGGTCAATTGAGCAGTTCTTC. Residues: CASRDRSIEQFF.

This clonotype was observed once. The chain employs TRBV27 and TRBJ2-1; D uncertain. The CDR3 extends over 16 amino acids. Between the trimmed V and J ends, which lost 6 bases and 3 bases, there was a span of 18 bases. In germline, CDR1 is MNHEY, CDR2 SMNVEV (reference sequence). The CDR3 DNA sequence: TGTGCCAGCAGCAATTTTCCAGTAGGGTACTACAATGAGCAGTTCTTC. Translation: CASSNFPVGYYNEQFF.

This clonotype has a handful of counts. This chain links TRBV13 with TRBJ2-7, with 8 bases matching TRBD1. Germline V lookup: CDR1 PRHDT, CDR2 FYEKMQ (reference sequence). This CDR3 is built from 15 residues. V lost 5 bases and J lost 1; bases outside the gene matches: 7. CDR3 in amino acids: CASSTLGQGSYEQYF. The CDR3 DNA reads as TGTGCCAGCAGCACCCTCGGACAGGGTTCCTACGAGCAGTACTTC.

The V call is TRBV28, the J call TRBJ2-7, with D possibly being TRBD2 (5 bases). This CDR3 has 14 amino acids. Germline loops: CDR1 MDHEN, CDR2 SYDVKM. The V end was cut by 7 bases, the J end by 7 bases, with 20 bases between. CDR3 coding DNA: TGTGCCAGCAATCGCGGGTCCAGGTACGGGGAGCAGTACGTC. Translated: CASNRGSRYGEQYV.

The gene calls are TRBV20-1 and TRBJ1-2, with D uncertain. There are 16 residues in the CDR3. V was clipped by 0 bases and J by 2 bases, with 16 bases between them. Germline-derived CDR1 and CDR2 are DFQATT and SNEGSKA (reference sequence). In DNA, the CDR3 is TGCAGTGCTAGAGATCCACGGGCAGGTTTGAACTATGGCTACACCTTC. Encoded protein: CSARDPRAGLNYGYTF.

This clonotype was found a few times. The chain couples TRBV28 to TRBJ2-1; perhaps TRBD2 as D (6 bases). Germline-derived CDR1 and CDR2 are MDHEN and SYDVKM. V was cut by 7 bases and J by 8 bases, with 15 bases left in between. The CDR3 is 13 amino acids. CDR3 residues: CASTLDGEDEQFF. The CDR3 nucleotides read TGTGCCAGCACCCTCGATGGGGAGGATGAGCAGTTCTTC.

This clonotype was counted a few times. This rearrangement joins TRBV15 to TRBJ2-7; D is perhaps TRBD1 (5 bases). Trimming pared 4 bases from V and 3 bases from J, leaving 19 bases between. The germline CDR1 and CDR2 sequences are LNHNV and YYDKDF (reference sequence). CDR3 length equals 16 residues. CDR3 protein: CATSTIGNLGDYEQYF. For the CDR3, the DNA is TGTGCCACCAGCACTATAGGCAATCTAGGGGACTACGAGCAGTACTTC. The whole variable domain, filled in from reference TRBV15 and TRBJ2-7, reads DAMVIQNPRYQVTQFGKPVTLSCSQTLNHNVMYWYQQKSSQAPKLLFHYYDKDFNNEADTPDNFQSRRPNTSFCFLDIRSPGLGDTAMYLCATSTIGNLGDYEQYFGPGTRLTVT.

J is TRBJ2-7 and V is TRBV7-9; 7 nucleotides agree with TRBD1. The V segment lost 2 bases and the J segment 1 base; nucleotides outside the gene matches: 11. Germline values: CDR1 SEHNR, CDR2 FQNEAQ (reference sequence). CDR3 length: 17 amino acids. CDR3 residues: CASSLIGGATSSYEQYV. CDR3 DNA: TGTGCCAGCAGCTTAATAGGGGGCGCAACTAGTTCCTACGAGCAGTACGTC.